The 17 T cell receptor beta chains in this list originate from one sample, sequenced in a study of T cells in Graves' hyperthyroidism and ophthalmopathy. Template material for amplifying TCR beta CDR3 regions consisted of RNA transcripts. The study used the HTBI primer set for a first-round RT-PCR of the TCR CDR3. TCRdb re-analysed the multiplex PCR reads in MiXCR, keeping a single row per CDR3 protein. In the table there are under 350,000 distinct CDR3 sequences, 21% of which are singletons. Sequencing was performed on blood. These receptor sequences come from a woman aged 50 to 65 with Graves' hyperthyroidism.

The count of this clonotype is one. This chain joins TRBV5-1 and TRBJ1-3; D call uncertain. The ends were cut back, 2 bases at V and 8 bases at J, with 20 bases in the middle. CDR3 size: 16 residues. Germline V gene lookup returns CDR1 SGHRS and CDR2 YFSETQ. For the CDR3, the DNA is TGCGCCAGCAGCTTTGCAGGCCCAACGACCCGGGACACCATATATTTT. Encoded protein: CASSFAGPTTRDTIYF. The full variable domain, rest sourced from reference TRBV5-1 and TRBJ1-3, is KAGVTQTPRYLIKTRGQQVTLSCSPISGHRSVSWYQQTPGQGLQFLFEYFSETQRNKGNFPGRFSGRQFSNSRSEMNVSTLELGDSALYLCASSFAGPTTRDTIYFGEGSWLTVV.

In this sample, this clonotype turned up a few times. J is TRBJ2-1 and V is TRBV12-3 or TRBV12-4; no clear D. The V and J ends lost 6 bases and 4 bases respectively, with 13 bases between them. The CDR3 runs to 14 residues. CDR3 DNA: TGTGCCAGCAGATCCGGGCAAAAATACAATGAGCAGTTCTTC. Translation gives CASRSGQKYNEQFF.

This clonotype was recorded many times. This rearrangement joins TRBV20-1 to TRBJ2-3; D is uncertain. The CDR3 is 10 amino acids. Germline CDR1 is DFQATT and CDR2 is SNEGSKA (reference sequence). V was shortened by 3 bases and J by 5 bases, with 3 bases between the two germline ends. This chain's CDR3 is CSARGDTQYF. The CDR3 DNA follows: TGCAGTGCTAGGGGAGATACGCAGTATTTT.

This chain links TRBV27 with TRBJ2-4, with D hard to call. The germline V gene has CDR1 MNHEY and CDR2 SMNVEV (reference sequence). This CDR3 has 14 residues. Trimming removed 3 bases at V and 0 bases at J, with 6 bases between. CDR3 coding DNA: TGTGCCAGCAGTTTTGCCCCAGCCAAAAACATTCAGTACTTC. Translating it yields CASSFAPAKNIQYF.

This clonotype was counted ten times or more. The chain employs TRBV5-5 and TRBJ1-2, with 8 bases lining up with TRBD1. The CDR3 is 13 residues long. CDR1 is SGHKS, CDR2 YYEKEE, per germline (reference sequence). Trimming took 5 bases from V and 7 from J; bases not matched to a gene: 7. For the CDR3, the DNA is TGTGCCAGCAGAGATGACAGGGGTCTTGGCTACACCTTC. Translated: CASRDDRGLGYTF.

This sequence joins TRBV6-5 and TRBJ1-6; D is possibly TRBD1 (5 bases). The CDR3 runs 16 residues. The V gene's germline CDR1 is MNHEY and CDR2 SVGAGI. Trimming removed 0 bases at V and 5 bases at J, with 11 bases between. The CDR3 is CASSYSTGTNNSPLHF. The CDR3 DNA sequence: TGTGCCAGCAGTTACTCGACGGGGACTAATAATTCACCCCTCCACTTT.

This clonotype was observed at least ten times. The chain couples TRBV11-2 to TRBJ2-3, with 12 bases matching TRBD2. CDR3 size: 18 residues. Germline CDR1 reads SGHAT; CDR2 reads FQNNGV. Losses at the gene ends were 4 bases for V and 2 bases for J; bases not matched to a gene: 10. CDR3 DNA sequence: TGTGCCAGCAGCTCACTAGCGGGAGGATGGAGGACCACAGATACGCAGTATTTT. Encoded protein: CASSSLAGGWRTTDTQYF.

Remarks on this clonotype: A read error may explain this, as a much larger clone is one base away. The CDR3 coding sequence is TGTGCCAGCAGTGGGACAGGGGCTGGCGGCTACGAGCAGTACTTC. Translated: CASSGTGAGGYEQYF. The chain has TRBV12-3 or TRBV12-4 and TRBJ2-7; 10 bases agree with TRBD1. Trimming at V came to 5 bases and at J to 3 bases, leaving 7 bases not matched to a gene. The CDR3 covers 15 residues.

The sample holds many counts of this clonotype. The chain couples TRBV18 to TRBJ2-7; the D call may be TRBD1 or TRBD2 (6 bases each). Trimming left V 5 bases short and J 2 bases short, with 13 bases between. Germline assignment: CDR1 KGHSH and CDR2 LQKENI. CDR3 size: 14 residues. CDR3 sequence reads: CASSSSRGPYEQYF. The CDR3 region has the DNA TGTGCCAGCTCATCATCTCGGGGGCCCTACGAGCAGTACTTC.

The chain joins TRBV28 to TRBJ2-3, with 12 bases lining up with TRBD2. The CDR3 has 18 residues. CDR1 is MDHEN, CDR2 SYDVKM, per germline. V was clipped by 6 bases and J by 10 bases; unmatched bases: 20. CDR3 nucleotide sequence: TGTGCCAGCAGCCGACTCAGGACTAGCGGGAAAGGGGGGGATGCGCAGTATTTT. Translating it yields CASSRLRTSGKGGDAQYF.

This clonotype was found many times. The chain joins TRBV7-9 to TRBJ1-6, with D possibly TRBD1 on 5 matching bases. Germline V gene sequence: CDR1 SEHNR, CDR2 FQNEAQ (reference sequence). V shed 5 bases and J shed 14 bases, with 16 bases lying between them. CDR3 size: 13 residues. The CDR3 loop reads CASSDLRGSTLHF. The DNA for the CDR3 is TGTGCCAGCAGCGACCTGAGGGGCAGCACCCTCCACTTT.

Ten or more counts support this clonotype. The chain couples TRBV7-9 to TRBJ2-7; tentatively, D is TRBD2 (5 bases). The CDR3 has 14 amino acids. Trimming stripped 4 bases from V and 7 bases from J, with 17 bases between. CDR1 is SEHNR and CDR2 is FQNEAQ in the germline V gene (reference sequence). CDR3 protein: CASSSGSLGAEQYF. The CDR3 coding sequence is TGTGCCAGCAGCTCCGGTTCATTGGGAGCAGAGCAGTACTTC.

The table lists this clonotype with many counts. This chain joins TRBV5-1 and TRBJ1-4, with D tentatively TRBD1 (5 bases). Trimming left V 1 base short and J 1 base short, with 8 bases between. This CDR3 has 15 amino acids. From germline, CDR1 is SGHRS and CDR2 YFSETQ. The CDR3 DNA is TGCGCCAGCAGCTTGTACGGGGGAACTAATGAAAAACTGTTTTTT. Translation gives CASSLYGGTNEKLFF.

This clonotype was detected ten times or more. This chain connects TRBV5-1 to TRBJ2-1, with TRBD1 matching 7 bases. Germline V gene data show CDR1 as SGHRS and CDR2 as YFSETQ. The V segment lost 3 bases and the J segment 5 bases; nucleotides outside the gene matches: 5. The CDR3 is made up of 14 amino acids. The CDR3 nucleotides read TGCGCCAGCAGCTCATTACAGGGGAACAATGAGCAGTTCTTC. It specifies CASSSLQGNNEQFF. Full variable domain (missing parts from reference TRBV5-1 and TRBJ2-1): KAGVTQTPRYLIKTRGQQVTLSCSPISGHRSVSWYQQTPGQGLQFLFEYFSETQRNKGNFPGRFSGRQFSNSRSEMNVSTLELGDSALYLCASSSLQGNNEQFFGPGTRLTVL.

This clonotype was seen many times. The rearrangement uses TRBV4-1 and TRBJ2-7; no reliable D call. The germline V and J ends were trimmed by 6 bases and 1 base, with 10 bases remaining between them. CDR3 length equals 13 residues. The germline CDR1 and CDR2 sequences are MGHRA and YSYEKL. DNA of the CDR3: TGCGCCAGCAGTGGTGGGAAGTCCTACGAGCAGTACTTC. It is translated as CASSGGKSYEQYF.

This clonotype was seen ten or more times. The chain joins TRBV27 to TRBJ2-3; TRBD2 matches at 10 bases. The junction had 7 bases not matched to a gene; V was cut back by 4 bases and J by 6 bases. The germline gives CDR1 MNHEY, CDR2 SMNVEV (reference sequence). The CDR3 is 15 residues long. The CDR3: CASSSPSGSSDTQYF. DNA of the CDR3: TGTGCCAGCAGTTCACCTAGCGGGAGTTCTGATACGCAGTATTTT.

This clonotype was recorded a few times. This chain's CDR3 is CASSLVAGVGYGYTF. CDR3 sequence (DNA): TGTGCCAGCAGCTTAGTAGCGGGGGTTGGCTATGGCTACACCTTC. The J gene is TRBJ1-2, the V gene TRBV7-9; D is perhaps TRBD1 (5 bases). V lost 1 base to trimming and J lost 4 bases, with 13 bases between them. This CDR3 has 15 amino acids. Germline-derived CDR1 and CDR2 are SEHNR and FQNEAQ (reference sequence).